The present TCR beta chain was sequenced within a study of blood T cell repertoires in COVID-19. Across the study: T cells, B-cell-depleted T cells, or PBMCs provided the cDNA or gDNA that served as material.

The protocol was immunoSEQ multiplex PCR, while the TCRdb copy is restricted to in-frame clones and leaves out a portion. Of about 230,000 clones listed, around 80% are singletons. This receptor was obtained from a woman in her forties who had recovered from COVID-19. The sequenced sample consisted of peripheral blood.

CDR3 loop: CASSPATGTAGELFF. In DNA, the CDR3 is TGTGCCAGCAGCCCTGCGACAGGGACGGCCGGGGAGCTGTTTTTT. The J gene is TRBJ2-2, the V gene TRBV7-2, with 7 positions matching TRBD1. This CDR3 region has 15 residues. V shed 5 bases, J shed 6 bases, and the junction held 9 bases outside the gene matches. In germline, CDR1 is SGHTA, CDR2 FQGNSA.